Below are 17 T cell receptor beta chains sequenced from a single sample in a study of T cells after posttransplantation cyclophosphamide. The assay was immunoSEQ multiplex PCR, and TCRdb's table has in-frame clones only and misses some. The data show tens of thousands of clones, with none appearing a single time. The sequenced sample was PBMCs. These receptors originate from a woman in her forties or fifties in good health and a related stem cell transplant donor.

The table lists this clone with many counts. The V call is TRBV28, the J call TRBJ1-2; 10 bases match TRBD1. CDR1 is MDHEN, CDR2 SYDVKM, per germline. The CDR3 runs to 15 residues. The junction had 11 bases not matched to a gene; V was cut back by 8 bases and J by 5 bases. CDR3 residues: CASGTGAAGPYGYTF. The CDR3 DNA is TGTGCCAGCGGGACAGGGGCCGCAGGCCCTTATGGCTACACCTTC.

This clone came up many times. The V call is TRBV28, the J call TRBJ2-7, with 7 positions matching TRBD1. Looked up from germline, CDR1 is MDHEN and CDR2 is SYDVKM. V was clipped by 1 base and J by 2 bases; unmatched bases: 8. This CDR3 comprises 16 residues. The chain's CDR3 is CASSLSPGQITYEQYF. CDR3 sequence (DNA): TGTGCCAGCAGTTTATCCCCGGGACAGATAACCTACGAGCAGTACTTC.

This clone was recorded many times. This chain connects TRBV6-5 to TRBJ2-7; 7 nucleotides align to TRBD1. This CDR3 region has 15 residues. V trimming: 3 bases; J trimming: 4 bases; junction bases outside the gene matches: 9. CDR1 is MNHEY, CDR2 SVGAGI, per germline. CDR3 in amino acids: CASSYPRQGLYEQYF. DNA of the CDR3: TGTGCCAGCAGTTATCCCCGACAGGGCCTATACGAGCAGTACTTC.

This clone was observed many times. The chain uses TRBV5-1 and TRBJ2-7; the match to TRBD1 covers 7 bases. Per the germline V gene, CDR1 is SGHRS and CDR2 is YFSETQ. The CDR3 extends over 13 amino acids. Trimming removed 5 bases from V and 4 bases from J; junction bases left unmatched: 6. Here the CDR3 DNA reads TGCGCCAGCAGGTTCGACAGGGAGTACGAGCAGTACTTC. Translating gives CASRFDREYEQYF.

This clone showed up many times. The chain recombines TRBV5-1 with TRBJ2-1; 9 bases match TRBD2. The germline CDR1 and CDR2 sequences are SGHRS and YFSETQ. The CDR3 covers 18 residues. J lost 6 bases, V lost 5 bases, and 18 bases had no gene match. CDR3 DNA sequence: TGCGCCAGCAGGCCTGCTTATTACTACAGCGGGAGGACCAATGAGCAGTTCTTC. It encodes CASRPAYYYSGRTNEQFF.

This clone was recorded many times. The chain recombines TRBV11-2 with TRBJ1-5; 8 nucleotides line up with TRBD1. CDR3 length: 14 residues. Germline loops: CDR1 SGHAT, CDR2 FQNNGV. V was clipped by 3 bases and J by 6 bases; unmatched bases: 4. This CDR3 reads CASSLTGDFQPQHF. CDR3 nucleotide sequence: TGTGCCAGCAGCTTGACAGGGGACTTTCAGCCCCAGCATTTT.

This clone was seen many times. The rearrangement uses TRBV7-9 and TRBJ2-7; TRBD2 is a possible D gene (6 bases). Per germline, CDR1 SEHNR and CDR2 FQNEAQ (reference sequence). Trimming shortened V by 5 bases and J by 3 bases, and 11 bases separated the two germline ends. The CDR3 contains 13 residues. The CDR3 nucleotides read TGTGCCAGCAGCCCCGGGACTCACTACGAGCAGTACTTC. Protein: CASSPGTHYEQYF.

In this sample, this clone turned up many times. The chain couples TRBV12-3 or TRBV12-4 to TRBJ2-2; possibly TRBD2 for D (7 bases). Trimming pared 11 bases from V and 6 bases from J, leaving 10 bases between. This CDR3 region has 11 residues. The CDR3 DNA reads as TGTGCCTGGGGGGGCCCCGGGGAGCTGTTTTTT. It specifies CAWGGPGELFF.

This clone was recorded many times. One junction end does not reproduce the germline sequence, and a read error may be involved. The V call is TRBV20-1, the J call TRBJ2-1, with 14 bases aligning to TRBD2. Per the germline V gene, CDR1 is DFQATT and CDR2 is SNEGSKA (reference sequence). The CDR3 contains 11 residues. The CDR3: CVGTSGRGQFF. The CDR3 region has the DNA TGTGTGGGGACTAGCGGGAGAGGGCAGTTCTTC.

This clone has ten or more counts. The chain joins TRBV5-1 to TRBJ2-3, with D uncertain. Germline V gene data show CDR1 as SGHRS and CDR2 as YFSETQ. Between the trimmed V and J ends, which lost 0 bases and 0 bases, there was a span of 11 bases. The CDR3 totals 16 residues. This CDR3 reads CASSLEPALSTDTQYF. DNA for the CDR3: TGCGCCAGCAGCTTGGAGCCAGCGTTGAGCACAGATACGCAGTATTTT. Complete variable domain (other parts from reference TRBV5-1 and TRBJ2-3): KAGVTQTPRYLIKTRGQQVTLSCSPISGHRSVSWYQQTPGQGLQFLFEYFSETQRNKGNFPGRFSGRQFSNSRSEMNVSTLELGDSALYLCASSLEPALSTDTQYFGPGTRLTVL.

This clone was observed at least ten times. CDR3 DNA: TGCGCCAGCAGCCGGGGGGACAGGGGGAGTAGTGGCTACACCTTC. It encodes CASSRGDRGSSGYTF. This chain joins TRBV5-1 and TRBJ1-2; 11 nucleotides align to TRBD1. CDR3 length equals 15 residues. Germline CDR1 reads SGHRS; CDR2 reads YFSETQ. With 4 bases clipped from V and 7 bases from J, the junction kept 9 bases outside the gene matches.

This clone has only a few counts. The rearrangement uses TRBV27 and TRBJ2-5, with TRBD2 identical over 10 bases. Trimming at V came to 8 bases and at J to 1 base, leaving 7 bases not matched to a gene. Germline-derived CDR1 and CDR2 are MNHEY and SMNVEV (reference sequence). The CDR3 contains 15 residues. The CDR3 reads CASSSGRAVQETQYF. The DNA for the CDR3 is TGTGCCAGCTCAAGCGGGAGGGCTGTCCAAGAGACCCAGTACTTC.

This clone was picked up many times. The chain links TRBV28 to TRBJ1-4; 9 bases are a match to TRBD1. The V gene end was trimmed by 8 bases and the J gene end by 8 bases; junction bases not matched to a gene: 6. The CDR3 covers 13 residues. Per the germline V gene, CDR1 is MDHEN and CDR2 is SYDVKM. The DNA for the CDR3 is TGTGCCAGCGCTCGACAGGGGGAGGAAAAACTGTTTTTT. It translates to CASARQGEEKLFF.

This clone was seen more than once but under ten times. The CDR3 region is CASSLVQGAIGELFF. The CDR3 nucleotides are TGTGCCAGCAGCTTAGTCCAGGGGGCAATCGGGGAGCTGTTTTTT. The chain links TRBV7-7 to TRBJ2-2; 8 nucleotides align to TRBD1. V dropped 1 base and J dropped 7; count of bases not matched to a gene: 5. This CDR3 contains 15 residues. Germline-derived CDR1 and CDR2 are SSHAT and FNYEAQ (reference sequence).

This clone was seen ten or more times. The chain has TRBV19 and TRBJ2-7, with TRBD1 identical over 10 bases. Germline V gene lookup returns CDR1 LNHDA and CDR2 SQIVND (reference sequence). Unmatched junction bases numbered 7, after V lost 6 bases and J lost 2 bases. The CDR3 consists of 15 residues. The CDR3 nucleotides are TGTGCCAGTAGCGACATCGGACAGGGGGCCTACGAGCAGTACTTC. It encodes CASSDIGQGAYEQYF.

This clone was picked up many times. The rearrangement joins TRBV7-9 to TRBJ2-7; 8 positions agree with TRBD1. The junction had 9 bases not matched to a gene; V was cut back by 7 bases and J by 4 bases. The V gene's germline CDR1 is SEHNR and CDR2 FQNEAQ (reference sequence). This CDR3 has 14 amino acids. The CDR3 region has the DNA TGTGCCAGCACAGGGGACAGGTCCCTTTACGAGCAGTACTTC. It encodes CASTGDRSLYEQYF.

This clone was picked up many times. V usage is TRBV4-1 and J usage is TRBJ1-2; unclear D gene. The CDR3 totals 16 residues. Trimming removed 1 base from V and 7 bases from J, with 19 bases in between. Per the germline V gene, CDR1 is MGHRA and CDR2 is YSYEKL. CDR3 loop: CASSQVLQAPSGGYTF. In DNA form, the CDR3 reads TGCGCCAGCAGCCAAGTCTTGCAGGCCCCCAGCGGTGGCTACACCTTC.